This is a list of T cell receptor beta chains from one sample in a study of early stage breast cancer tumors. The data were produced by immunoSEQ multiplex PCR, yet TCRdb's version contains in-frame clones alone and is incomplete. Of about 69,000 clones in the sample, approximately 80% are singletons; the top ten hold 4.7%. What was sequenced was blood. All receptors come from a person aged 40-50 years with breast cancer. Both conserved end residues are part of each CDR3. Each record gives: clone size, D gene, V gene, J gene, CDR3 DNA, CDR3 protein. D genes are given only for firm matches. Expanded clones get a size class; other rows say once, few or many, or leave the size out.

.	.	TRBV11-2	TRBJ2-1	TGTGCCAGCAGCTTTCGCCCAGGCTCGAATGAGCAGTTCTTC	CASSFRPGSNEQFF
.	TRBD2	TRBV9	TRBJ2-7	TGTGCCAGCAGCTTAGGACTAGCTTGGGGGGAGCAGTACTTC	CASSLGLAWGEQYF
.	.	TRBV30	TRBJ2-1	TGTGCCTGGAGTGAATCGTTCAATGAGCAGTTCTTC	CAWSESFNEQFF
.	TRBD1	TRBV18	TRBJ2-1	TGTGCCAGCTCACCGCAGGGGGCGAGCTACAATGAGCAGTTCTTC	CASSPQGASYNEQFF
once	TRBD1	TRBV7-3	TRBJ2-5	TGTGCCAGCAGCTCTGGGACAGGAGGAGGAGAGACCCAGTACTTC	CASSSGTGGGETQYF
.	.	TRBV2	TRBJ2-3	TGTGCCAGCAGTGAAGTAAGGGGCATCTATGAAACAGATACGCAGTATTTT	CASSEVRGIYETDTQYF
.	.	TRBV4-1	TRBJ1-5	TGCGCCAGCAGCCAAGTTGGACGGACTAGCAATCAGCCCCAGCATTTT	CASSQVGRTSNQPQHF
.	.	TRBV28	TRBJ2-7	TGTGCCAGCAGTCCCGGGACCTACGAGCAGTACTTC	CASSPGTYEQYF
once	.	TRBV9	TRBJ2-7	TGTGCCAGCAGCGTAGGGGGGAACAACGAGCAGTACTTC	CASSVGGNNEQYF
.	.	TRBV4-1	TRBJ2-7	TGCGCCAGCAGCCAAGATAAGGGTTACGAGCAGTACTTC	CASSQDKGYEQYF
.	TRBD2	TRBV4-2	TRBJ2-1	TGTGCCAGCAGCCAAGAATTTCTAGCGGGAGAAGAATACAATGAGCAGTTCTTC	CASSQEFLAGEEYNEQFF
once	.	TRBV5-4	TRBJ2-7	TGTGCCAGCAGCTTGGGGGGCAAGTACGAGCAGTACTTC	CASSLGGKYEQYF
.	TRBD2	TRBV2	TRBJ2-2	TGTGCCAGCGGGGGGACTAGCGGGTTCAGGGGCGGGGAGCTGTTTTTT	CASGGTSGFRGGELFF
.	TRBD2	TRBV14	TRBJ2-6	TGTGCCAGCAGCCTGGGGGGGTACTCTGGGGCCAACGTCCTGACTTTC	CASSLGGYSGANVLTF
once	.	TRBV10-2	TRBJ2-1	TGCGCCAGCAGTGTTGGTAGCAATGAGCAGTTCTTC	CASSVGSNEQFF
.	.	TRBV5-6	TRBJ1-4	TGTGCCAGCAGCCCGGGGGTGGGGTTGAAAAATGAAAAACTGTTTTTT	CASSPGVGLKNEKLFF
.	.	TRBV5-6	TRBJ2-7	TGTGCCAGCAGCCTGGGAGGGGGTTTGTACGAGCAGTACTTC	CASSLGGGLYEQYF
once	TRBD1	TRBV5-6	TRBJ1-4	TGTGCCAGCAGCCTCGGGACAGGGTTTGAAAAACTGTTTTTT	CASSLGTGFEKLFF
.	.	TRBV10-2	TRBJ1-5	TGCGCCAGCAGTGGGTTAGGGATAAGGAATCAGCCCCAGCATTTT	CASSGLGIRNQPQHF
.	TRBD1	TRBV28	TRBJ2-4	TGTGCCAGCAGTTTTAGACGGACAGGGAGCGTGGCCAAAAACATTCAGTACTTC	CASSFRRTGSVAKNIQYF
.	.	TRBV27	TRBJ1-2	TGTGCCAGCAGTCTACAATCGGGATCCCTCTATGGCTACACCTTC	CASSLQSGSLYGYTF
.	TRBD1	TRBV11-2	TRBJ1-1	TGTGCCAGCAGCTCCCGGGACAGGCGACCCATGAACACTGAAGCTTTCTTT	CASSSRDRRPMNTEAFF
few	.	TRBV19	TRBJ1-2	TGTGCCAGTAGTCTACAGCCTCGGGCTAACTATGGCTACACCTTC	CASSLQPRANYGYTF
.	.	TRBV5-1	TRBJ1-1	TGCGCCAGCAGTTTGGATCCGGGACGGCGGAACACTGAAGCTTTCTTT	CASSLDPGRRNTEAFF
.	TRBD1	TRBV7-9	TRBJ1-1	TGTGCCAGCAGTTCTTACGGGCAGGGGGCGAGGAACACTGAAGCTTTCTTT	CASSSYGQGARNTEAFF
.	TRBD1	TRBV7-8	TRBJ1-1	TGTGCCAGCAGCCAAAGGACAGGGCACTACACTGAAGCTTTCTTT	CASSQRTGHYTEAFF
once	TRBD2	TRBV5-1	TRBJ2-1	TGCGCCAGCAGCCCGACTAGCGGGAGTGGCAATGAGCAGTTCTTC	CASSPTSGSGNEQFF
.	.	TRBV7-8	TRBJ2-3	TGTGCCAGCAGCTTAGGACAGACAATCCCGAGAGGGGCCAGCACAGATACGCAGTATTTT	CASSLGQTIPRGASTDTQYF
.	TRBD1	TRBV9	TRBJ2-1	TGTGCCAGCAGCGTGTGGGACAGGGGTGTCGTAAATGAGCAGTTCTTC	CASSVWDRGVVNEQFF
.	TRBD1	TRBV4-1	TRBJ2-4	TGCGCCAGCAGCCCAGCAACGGGACAGGACATTCAGTACTTC	CASSPATGQDIQYF
.	.	TRBV18	TRBJ2-5	TGTGCCAGCTCACCACCGTATAAGGGCGTTGGGCAAGAGACCCAGTACTTC	CASSPPYKGVGQETQYF
.	TRBD2	TRBV7-9	TRBJ2-4	TGTGCCAGCAGCCCTCGGACTAGCGGGAGGGCGAACATTCAGTACTTC	CASSPRTSGRANIQYF
.	.	TRBV9	TRBJ2-5	TGTGCCAGCAGCGTAGCTTGGGGAGGAGGCCAAGAGACCCAGTACTTC	CASSVAWGGGQETQYF
.	.	TRBV27	TRBJ1-1	TGTGCCAGCAGTCTTTTTAGTGGACGCACCCTGAACACTGAAGCTTTCTTT	CASSLFSGRTLNTEAFF
.	TRBD2	TRBV19	TRBJ2-7	TGTGCCAGTAGCCACCCTCTAGGGAGCGGGAGCTCCTACGAGCAGTACTTC	CASSHPLGSGSSYEQYF
once	TRBD2	TRBV7-3	TRBJ2-3	TGTGCCAGCAGCGACCCTAGCGGCTACACAGATACGCAGTATTTT	CASSDPSGYTDTQYF
.	TRBD2	TRBV6-1	TRBJ2-1	TGTGCCAGCAGGCGAGCGGGAGCGGCCTACAATGAGCAGTTCTTC	CASRRAGAAYNEQFF
.	TRBD1	TRBV5-5	TRBJ2-7	TGTGCCAGCAGCTCGAGACAGGACAGGCTCTCCTACGAGCAGTACTTC	CASSSRQDRLSYEQYF
once	.	TRBV20-1	TRBJ2-1	TGCAGTGCTTTTTTGCGGGGGCAGTTCTTC	CSAFLRGQFF
.	.	TRBV29-1	TRBJ2-5	TGCAGCGTTGAACGCCAGGCCCAAGAGACCCAGTACTTC	CSVERQAQETQYF
.	.	TRBV15	TRBJ2-1	TGTGCCACCAGCAGAGGGGGCATCGGACGAATGGAGCAGTTCTTC	CATSRGGIGRMEQFF
.	.	TRBV11-1	TRBJ2-7	TGTGCCAGCAGCACCCGACTGCAATCCTACGAGCAGTACTTC	CASSTRLQSYEQYF
few	.	TRBV7-2	TRBJ1-1	TGTGCCAGCAGCTCCGGGTCAGGGAACACTGAAGCTTTCTTT	CASSSGSGNTEAFF
.	.	TRBV7-2	TRBJ2-7	TGTGCCAGCAGCTTAGTGGTTGAGAATTACGAGCAGTACTTC	CASSLVVENYEQYF
.	.	TRBV5-6	TRBJ2-3	TGTGCCAGCAGCCTCGAGAGGGGAGGATCTAGCACAGATACGCAGTATTTT	CASSLERGGSSTDTQYF
few	.	TRBV7-3	TRBJ2-2	TGTGCCAGCAGCCCTCGGACCGAGAACACCGGGGAGCTGTTTTTT	CASSPRTENTGELFF
.	.	TRBV4-1	TRBJ2-1	TGCGCCAGCAGCCAAGGGACTTGGACGTCTGAGCAGTTCTTC	CASSQGTWTSEQFF
.	TRBD1	TRBV27	TRBJ1-2	TGTGCCAGCAGTTTAGGGGGGGCAGGGGGCTTGGGCTACACCTTC	CASSLGGAGGLGYTF
.	.	TRBV6-1	TRBJ1-2	TGTGCCAGCAGTGACATCAAAAAAGTGATCTATGGCTACACCTTC	CASSDIKKVIYGYTF
once	.	TRBV4-2	TRBJ1-4	TGTGCCAGCAGCCAAGCCTTCCAAGCAACTAATGAAAAACTGTTTTTT	CASSQAFQATNEKLFF
.	.	TRBV5-5	TRBJ1-1	TGTGCCAGCAGCTTTCCAGAGAACACTGAAGCTTTCTTT	CASSFPENTEAFF